Shown below are 20 T cell receptor beta chains from a single sample sequenced in a study of OX40 agonist ivuxolimab in advanced cancers. Library generation was performed with the immunoSEQ multiplex PCR assay. The clones in this table, taken by TCRdb from immuneACCESS, are in-frame only. Not every clone is retained; where verified, under half of the shortfall comes from an unresolved V gene, and the cause of the rest is unknown. The sample has tens of thousands of clones on record, less than 90% of them singletons. Of the sample, around 0.6% is held by the ten largest clones. The sequenced sample was CD4+ or CD8+ T cells sorted from blood, obtained in a trial of the OX40 agonist ivuxolimab. Every receptor here comes from an adult with an advanced solid tumor such as melanoma, head and neck, liver or kidney cancer.

The chain couples TRBV2 to TRBJ2-5; 10 bases match TRBD2. The CDR3 is made up of 14 amino acids. Germline V lookup: CDR1 SNHLY, CDR2 FYNNEI. After removal of 6 bases from V and 4 bases from J, the junction contained 5 bases not matched to a gene. The CDR3 protein is CASRRTSGGETQYF. The CDR3 DNA sequence: TGTGCCAGCAGAAGGACTAGCGGAGGAGAGACCCAGTACTTC.

The V and J genes are TRBV19 and TRBJ1-2; the D gene is possibly TRBD1 (6 bases). Per germline, CDR1 LNHDA and CDR2 SQIVND (reference sequence). V lost 4 bases to trimming and J lost 2 bases, with 8 bases between them. The CDR3 consists of 13 residues. The CDR3 nucleotides are TGTGCCAGTAGTAGGGGGGCCAACTATGGCTACACCTTC. Its translation is CASSRGANYGYTF.

This chain joins TRBV7-6 and TRBJ2-7, with D possibly being TRBD1 (6 bases). The germline CDR1 and CDR2 sequences are SGHVS and FNYEAQ. The V gene lost 5 bases and the J gene lost 2 bases, with 16 bases spanning the gap. The CDR3 is 15 amino acids. CDR3: CASSLGAGAPYEQYF. The CDR3 nucleotides are TGTGCCAGCAGCCTGGGGGCAGGGGCACCCTACGAGCAGTACTTC.

The V and J genes are TRBV28 and TRBJ2-1; 9 bases are a match to TRBD2. Germline V gene sequence: CDR1 MDHEN, CDR2 SYDVKM. The V gene end was trimmed by 8 bases and the J gene end by 5 bases; junction bases not matched to a gene: 10. This CDR3 region has 15 residues. CDR3 residues: CASGLTGTSNNEQFF. The CDR3 DNA reads TGTGCCAGCGGACTGACCGGGACTAGCAACAATGAGCAGTTCTTC.

This chain links TRBV5-4 with TRBJ2-3; TRBD2 matches at 8 bases. CDR1 and CDR2 from the germline V gene are SGHNT and YYREEE (reference sequence). This CDR3 region has 17 residues. J was trimmed by 2 bases and V by 4 bases; bases with no gene match: 12. The CDR3 nucleotides read TGTGCCAGCAGCCCGACGGGGGGGCGCCGCCACACAGATACGCAGTATTTT. Its protein product is CASSPTGGRRHTDTQYF. The full variable domain, in which reference TRBV5-4 and TRBJ2-3 provide the parts outside the CDR3, is ETGVTQSPTHLIKTRGQQVTLRCSSQSGHNTVSWYQQALGQGPQFIFQYYREEENGRGNFPPRFSGLQFPNYSSELNVNALELDDSALYLCASSPTGGRRHTDTQYFGPGTRLTVL.

The rearrangement joins TRBV6-5 to TRBJ1-4; the D gene is possibly TRBD1 (5 bases). This CDR3 is built from 14 residues. Trimming cost V 4 bases and J 5 bases, with 11 bases left between them. The germline V gene encodes CDR1 MNHEY and CDR2 SVGAGI. DNA of the CDR3: TGTGCCAGCAGTTCCAGGGACTGGAATGAAAAACTGTTTTTT. It encodes CASSSRDWNEKLFF.

The chain combines TRBV30 with TRBJ1-6; D gene ambiguous. The CDR3 is made up of 15 amino acids. The V end lost 3 bases, the J end lost 3 bases, and 12 bases lay between the germline ends. Germline assignment: CDR1 GTSNPN and CDR2 SVGIG (reference sequence). The CDR3 region is CAWRFGVVYNSPLHF. In DNA, the CDR3 is TGTGCCTGGAGGTTCGGGGTCGTCTATAATTCACCCCTCCACTTT.

The rearrangement uses TRBV19 and TRBJ1-4; 8 positions agree with TRBD1. Germline CDR1 reads LNHDA; CDR2 reads SQIVND (reference sequence). V was pared by 4 bases and J by 5 bases, with 9 bases of the junction left unmatched. The CDR3 is 16 amino acids. The CDR3, as DNA: TGTGCCAGTAGTAGGCAGGGGGCACAAGGGAATGAAAAACTGTTTTTT. Translating gives CASSRQGAQGNEKLFF. Based on the CDR3 plus reference TRBV19 and TRBJ1-4, the full variable domain is DGGITQSPKYLFRKEGQNVTLSCEQNLNHDAMYWYRQDPGQGLRLIYYSQIVNDFQKGDIAEGYSVSREKKESFPLTVTSAQKNPTAFYLCASSRQGAQGNEKLFFGSGTQLSVL.

CDR3: CASSFGTGSPRYEQYF. The CDR3, as DNA: TGTGCCAGCAGTTTCGGGACAGGGAGTCCCCGTTACGAGCAGTACTTC. The chain couples TRBV6-5 to TRBJ2-7, with 9 bases lining up with TRBD1. The CDR3 has 16 amino acids. With 4 bases clipped from V and 4 bases from J, the junction kept 11 bases outside the gene matches. Germline CDR1 is MNHEY and CDR2 is SVGAGI.

The chain is built from TRBV5-6 and TRBJ2-3, with D maybe TRBD2 (5 bases). The CDR3 loop spans 16 amino acids. The V and J ends lost 3 bases and 3 bases respectively, with 17 bases between them. The germline V gene encodes CDR1 SGHDT and CDR2 YYEEEE. The CDR3 spells CASSSDGSGLTDTQYF. CDR3 DNA sequence: TGTGCCAGCAGCTCGGATGGGAGCGGATTGACAGATACGCAGTATTTT. Full variable domain (remainder filled in from reference TRBV5-6 and TRBJ2-3): DAGVTQSPTHLIKTRGQQVTLRCSPKSGHDTVSWYQQALGQGPQFIFQYYEEEERQRGNFPDRFSGHQFPNYSSELNVNALLLGDSALYLCASSSDGSGLTDTQYFGPGTRLTVL.

The gene calls are TRBV19 and TRBJ2-5, with D perhaps TRBD2 (5 bases). The V gene lost 2 bases and the J gene lost 7 bases, with 8 bases spanning the gap. The CDR3 loop spans 12 amino acids. Germline values: CDR1 LNHDA, CDR2 SQIVND (reference sequence). CDR3 bases: TGTGCCAGTAGTATATCGGCGGGGACCCAGTACTTC. Translation gives CASSISAGTQYF.

The chain carries TRBV4-2 and TRBJ2-7; 13 nucleotides match TRBD2. V lost 3 bases and J lost 0; bases outside the gene matches: 5. CDR3 length: 17 amino acids. CDR1 LGHNA and CDR2 YNFKEQ come from the germline V gene. CDR3 in amino acids: CASSHPGLAGVSYEQYF. In DNA, the CDR3 is TGTGCCAGCAGCCACCCCGGACTAGCGGGGGTCTCCTACGAGCAGTACTTC.

The chain employs TRBV19 and TRBJ2-4, with a tentative D call TRBD2 (6 bases). The length of the CDR3 is 18 residues. Germline V gene sequence: CDR1 LNHDA, CDR2 SQIVND (reference sequence). Trimming removed 1 base from V and 0 bases from J, with 16 bases in between. CDR3 protein: CASSIGGASFLAKNIQYF. CDR3 DNA sequence: TGTGCCAGTAGTATAGGCGGGGCTAGCTTCCTAGCCAAAAACATTCAGTACTTC.

CDR3 coding DNA: TGTGCCAGCTCACCGACTACAGGGGGCGCGTATGGCTACACCTTC. It translates to CASSPTTGGAYGYTF. The V gene is TRBV18, the J gene TRBJ1-2; 9 bases fit TRBD1. Per the germline V gene, CDR1 is KGHSH and CDR2 is LQKENI. CDR3 size: 15 residues. The V and J ends lost 3 bases and 5 bases, in that order; junction bases with no gene match: 7.

V is TRBV28 and J is TRBJ1-5; TRBD1 matches 10 bases. The length of the CDR3 is 19 residues. Trimming cost V 5 bases and J 6 bases; bases outside gene matches: 19. CDR1 MDHEN and CDR2 SYDVKM come from the germline V gene. The CDR3 DNA follows: TGTGCCAGCAGTACCAACTGGGGGGGAGACAGGGGGCTCGGTCAGCCCCAGCATTTT. Its protein is CASSTNWGGDRGLGQPQHF.

This clone was observed once. V is TRBV5-1 and J is TRBJ2-5, with D maybe TRBD2 (6 bases). CDR3 size: 12 residues. The germline V and J ends were trimmed by 7 bases and 2 bases, with 9 bases remaining between them. Germline V CDR1 and CDR2: SGHRS, YFSETQ. The CDR3 sequence: CASGREQETQYF. The CDR3 nucleotides are TGCGCCAGCGGCCGGGAGCAAGAGACCCAGTACTTC.

This chain connects TRBV7-9 to TRBJ1-1; TRBD1 might be the D (5 bases). Germline V CDR1 and CDR2: SEHNR, FQNEAQ (reference sequence). With 1 base removed from V and 4 bases from J, the gap between germline ends came to 16 bases. The CDR3 length is 16 residues. The CDR3 sequence: CASSLGGAQGGTEAFF. CDR3 bases: TGTGCCAGCAGCTTAGGAGGGGCCCAGGGTGGCACTGAAGCTTTCTTT.

This clone is a singleton in its sample. J is TRBJ2-1 and V is TRBV10-2, with 7 bases identical to TRBD2. The germline V gene has CDR1 WSHSY and CDR2 SAAADI. There are 17 residues in the CDR3. Losses at the gene ends were 0 bases for V and 3 bases for J; bases not matched to a gene: 8. CDR3 sequence: CASSESRLADHYNEQFF. DNA of the CDR3: TGCGCCAGCAGTGAGTCGAGGCTAGCGGACCACTACAATGAGCAGTTCTTC.

The rearrangement joins TRBV4-1 to TRBJ1-5; D possibly corresponds to TRBD1 (5 bases). V was cut by 1 base and J by 7 bases, with 14 bases left in between. CDR1 is MGHRA and CDR2 is YSYEKL in the germline V gene. The CDR3 totals 15 residues. As DNA, the CDR3 is TGCGCCAGCAGCCAAGCAGCAGGACAATACCAGCCCCAGCATTTT. Translation: CASSQAAGQYQPQHF.

V usage is TRBV6-1 and J usage is TRBJ2-3; 7 bases line up with TRBD1. This CDR3 is built from 14 residues. Germline CDR1 and CDR2: MNHNS and SASEGT. After removal of 7 bases from V and 2 bases from J, the junction contained 6 bases not matched to a gene. CDR3 in amino acids: CASTFGTATDTQYF. The DNA of the CDR3 is TGTGCCAGCACCTTCGGGACAGCCACAGATACGCAGTATTTT.